The rows below give T cell receptor beta chains drawn from one sample of a study of T cells after yellow fever vaccination. TCRdb analysed the 5' RACE reads with MiXCR anew, one entry per CDR3 protein. The repertoire holds some 300,000 distinct CDR3 sequences, with approximately 3.8% as singletons. The sample was PBMCs, taken on the day of the yellow fever booster vaccination. The receptors shown here come from a man between 18 and 29 years old who received the YFV17D yellow fever vaccine. Each CDR3 is given without its conserved first and last residue. Clone size is shown for a subset of rows, as once, few, many or a class of expanded clone.

CDR3 protein	clone size	V gene	CDR3 length
ASSAQGPGAF	few	TRBV28	10
ASSLSAGSNYGYT	NA	TRBV18	13
ASTRGDQPQH	NA	TRBV12-3/TRBV12-4	10
ASSAGTGDEQY	few	TRBV18	11
SARDLRTGSTGELF	many	TRBV20-1	14
ASSQITSGGPDEQF	NA	TRBV4-3	14
AISESSAVNQPQH	few	TRBV10-3	13
ASSQETGLYGYT	many	TRBV4-1	12
ASSWAGGNEQF	many	TRBV7-3	11
ASSEGTWARIEAF	NA	TRBV25-1	13
SARTESNQPQH	few	TRBV20-1	11
ASSLRGGPTYNEQF	many	TRBV3-1	14
ASSQNPPAGPYNEQF	NA	TRBV4-1	15
AGHGQPQH	few	TRBV12-3/TRBV12-4	8
SAPTSGGEGETQY	NA	TRBV20-1	13
ASSLRSSRAADTQY	many	TRBV11-2	14
ASSLGTGRNQPQH	NA	TRBV5-1	13
SARALTGFKGAF	NA	TRBV20-1	12
ASSLNSPLTHNEQF	NA	TRBV7-6	14
ASSKSGQGIETGELF	many	TRBV5-1	15
ATSSGTGGAGANYNEQF	many	TRBV15	17
ASSLLTGNTEAF	many	TRBV3-1	12
ASSLRLAGGWETQY	few	TRBV27	14